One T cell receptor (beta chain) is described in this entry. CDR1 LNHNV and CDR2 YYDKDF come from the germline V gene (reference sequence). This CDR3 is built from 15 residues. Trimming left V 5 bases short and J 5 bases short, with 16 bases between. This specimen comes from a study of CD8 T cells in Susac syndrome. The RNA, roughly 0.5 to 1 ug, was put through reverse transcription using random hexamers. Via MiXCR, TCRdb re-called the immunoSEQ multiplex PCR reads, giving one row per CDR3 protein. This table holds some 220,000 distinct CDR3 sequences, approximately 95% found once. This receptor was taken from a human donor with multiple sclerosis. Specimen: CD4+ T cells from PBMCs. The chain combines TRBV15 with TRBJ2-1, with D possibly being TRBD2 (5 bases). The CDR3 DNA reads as TGTGCCACCAGCGCCTCAGCGGCGGCGGACAATGAGCAGTTCTTC. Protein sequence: CATSASAAADNEQFF.